This T cell receptor (beta chain) was identified in a study of T cell repertoires in cytomegalovirus infection. Points from the study as a whole: Dominant in the ex vivo response were TCR beta clonotypes restricted by HLA-C and specific for CMV.

TCRdb reprocessed the reads with MiXCR, giving one entry per CDR3 protein. The sample has fewer than 350,000 distinct CDR3 sequences, just under 30% seen once; the top ten hold 20%. In regard to this clonotype: Its antigen is not identified.

This CDR3 comprises 15 residues. Trimming removed 2 bases at V and 0 bases at J, with 11 bases between. Germline V gene sequence: CDR1 SGHRS, CDR2 YFSETQ. The chain is built from TRBV5-1 and TRBJ1-1; D remains ambiguous. The specimen comprised cultured PBMCs, sampled from culture after CMV antigen stimulation. The receptor's source is a human donor in good health (CMV status not recorded). Some clones in this sample may be carry-over from other donors' samples. The CDR3 DNA reads TGCGCCAGCAGCTTACACCAAGCGTTGAACACTGAAGCTTTCTTT. Translating gives CASSLHQALNTEAFF.